The 18 T cell receptor beta chains below all came from one sample that was sequenced in a study of T cell clonality in common variable immunodeficiency. Study outcomes and limitations: Fewer deletions and N-nucleotide insertions were reportedly seen in common variable immunodeficiency TCR beta sequences.

What these receptors recognize is not known. Libraries were prepared by immunoSEQ multiplex PCR; TCRdb keeps only in-frame clonotypes and omits some of them. This sample comprises tens of thousands of clones, none seen once only. Sequenced: peripheral blood mononuclear cells. The source is a human donor with common variable immunodeficiency.

In its sample, this clone was seen many times. Read data end 3 residues before the CDR3 end; the end is taken from the germline J gene. This chain connects TRBV27 to TRBJ2-3, with 10 nucleotides matching TRBD2. The CDR3 runs to 17 residues. V was pared by 3 bases and J by 4 bases, with 10 bases of the junction left unmatched. Per germline, CDR1 MNHEY and CDR2 SMNVEV (reference sequence). The sequenced CDR3 bases are TGTGCCAGCAGTTTCTACCGAGCGGGAGGGCTCGCAGATACG. It translates to CASSFYRAGGLADT. The full-length CDR3 reads as CASSFYRAGGLADTQYF.

A few counts support this clone. CDR3 region: CASSRDSYGNQPQHF. The covered CDR3 bases are TGTGCCAGCAGCCGGGACAGTTATGGCAATCAGCCC. The rearrangement joins TRBV7-3 to TRBJ1-5; 7 nucleotides agree with TRBD1. The read comes to an end 3 residues before the CDR3 does, leaving the germline J gene to fill in the end. Germline-derived CDR1 and CDR2 are SGHTA and FQGTGA. The V gene end was trimmed by 5 bases and the J gene end by 2 bases; junction bases not matched to a gene: 6. This CDR3 contains 15 residues.

This clone was picked up many times. The missing CDR3 end, 3 residues past where the read stops, is filled in from the germline J gene. The genes are TRBV24-1 and TRBJ2-2; the D gene is possibly TRBD2 (6 bases). Looked up from germline, CDR1 is KGHDR and CDR2 is SFDVKD. Trimming pared 2 bases from V and 4 bases from J, leaving 10 bases between. The CDR3 is 15 residues long. The CDR3 bases that were read are TGTGCCACCAGTGATTCGGGAGCGGTCACCGGGGAG. Amino acid sequence: CATSDSGAVTGE. The entire CDR3 protein is CATSDSGAVTGELFF.

This clone was observed a handful of times. The sequenced fragment ends 3 residues before the CDR3 boundary, so the rest is inferred from the germline J gene. The chain couples TRBV5-1 to TRBJ1-1; D is unresolved. The CDR3 runs 13 residues. Trimming pared 2 bases from V and 3 bases from J, leaving 8 bases between. Germline CDR1 SGHRS, CDR2 YFSETQ. Here the CDR3 reads CASSFYSHTEAFF. The part of the CDR3 DNA that was read is TGCGCCAGCAGCTTCTACAGCCACACTGAA. The variable domain in full, with the rest retrieved from reference TRBV5-1 and TRBJ1-1, is KAGVTQTPRYLIKTRGQQVTLSCSPISGHRSVSWYQQTPGQGLQFLFEYFSETQRNKGNFPGRFSGRQFSNSRSEMNVSTLELGDSALYLCASSFYSHTEAFFGQGTRLTVV.

This clone was recorded at least ten times. The read terminates 3 residues before the CDR3 end, so the remaining end is supplied by the germline J gene. This sequence joins TRBV7-3 and TRBJ2-2; 9 nucleotides line up with TRBD2. Germline CDR1 SGHTA, CDR2 FQGTGA. The J segment lost 2 bases and the V segment lost 3 bases, leaving 1 base of the junction unmatched. There are 15 residues in the CDR3. CDR3 amino acids: CASSFLAGNTGELFF. Incomplete CDR3 DNA: TGTGCCAGCAGCTTCCTAGCGGGAAACACCGGGGAG.

This clone was seen many times. The read ends 3 residues shy of where the CDR3 ends; the end is completed using the germline J gene. The gene calls are TRBV11-3 and TRBJ2-7; a possible D gene is TRBD2 (6 bases). Germline loops: CDR1 SGHNT, CDR2 YENEEA. The CDR3 extends over 15 amino acids. V lost 5 bases to trimming and J lost 5 bases, with 19 bases between them. The DNA read from the CDR3 is TGTGCCAGCAGCCCCCGGGGAGGCAGTGGCCACGAG. It translates to CASSPRGGSGHE. The full CDR3 is CASSPRGGSGHEQYF.

Ten or more counts support this clone. Sequencing ends 3 residues short of the CDR3 end; the germline J gene provides the rest. The rearrangement joins TRBV7-2 to TRBJ2-1; D not certain. Germline CDR1 and CDR2: SGHTA and FQGNSA. Deletions cut 1 base from V and 5 bases from J, with 6 bases between. This CDR3 is built from 13 residues. The sequenced part of the CDR3 DNA is TGTGCCAGCAGCTTAGTACCGGACAATGAG. Residues: CASSLVPDNE. The full CDR3 is CASSLVPDNEQFF. The variable domain in full, completed from reference TRBV7-2 and TRBJ2-1, reads GAGVSQSPSNKVTEKGKDVELRCDPISGHTALYWYRQSLGQGLEFLIYFQGNSAPDKSGLPSDRFSAERTGGSVSTLTIQRTQQEDSAVYLCASSLVPDNEQFFGPGTRLTVL.

Points on this clone: The CDR3 goes on 3 residues after the read ends, and that part is filled in from the germline J gene. The gene calls are TRBV6-2 or TRBV6-3 and TRBJ2-7, with 12 bases fitting TRBD2. J gave up 0 bases and V 6 bases, and 6 bases lay outside the gene matches. The CDR3 length is 16 residues. Germline V gene data show CDR1 as MNHEY and CDR2 as SVGEGT. Incomplete CDR3 DNA: TGTGCCAGCAGCAACGGACTAGCGGGATCCTCCTACGAG. As protein: CASSNGLAGSSYE. The full CDR3 sequence reads CASSNGLAGSSYEQYF.

Concerning this clone: The read halts 3 residues ahead of the CDR3 end, with the missing end drawn from the germline J gene. The chain has TRBV7-2 and TRBJ2-7, with a weak D call TRBD2 (5 bases). Germline values: CDR1 SGHTA, CDR2 FQGNSA. The CDR3 is 14 residues long. With 3 bases removed from V and 3 bases from J, the gap between germline ends came to 12 bases. The CDR3 reads CASSLERRNYEQYF. The sequenced part of the CDR3 DNA is TGTGCCAGCAGCTTGGAGCGGAGAAACTACGAG.

A few counts support this clone. CDR3 sequence reads: CASSYLAGNNQPQHF. The CDR3 DNA, read in part, is TGTGCCAGTAGTTATCTGGCAGGTAACAATCAGCCC. The chain is built from TRBV19 and TRBJ1-5; D ambiguous. The read gets to within 3 residues of the CDR3 end, and the germline J gene fills in the rest. Germline CDR1 LNHDA, CDR2 SQIVND (reference sequence). The CDR3 has 15 amino acids. The V end was cut by 5 bases, the J end by 3 bases, with 14 bases between.

This clone was counted many times. The CDR3 end lies 3 residues beyond the end of the read and is filled in from the germline J gene. The chain carries TRBV7-2 and TRBJ2-1, with 9 bases lining up with TRBD2. This CDR3 has 12 residues. Germline V gene sequence: CDR1 SGHTA, CDR2 FQGNSA. Trimming removed 3 bases from V and 9 bases from J; junction bases left unmatched: 0. The CDR3 protein is CASSFSGSEQFF. The CDR3 bases that were read are TGTGCCAGCAGCTTTAGCGGGAGTGAG.

Remarks on this clone: The read halts 3 residues ahead of the CDR3 end, with the missing end drawn from the germline J gene. The V and J genes are TRBV13 and TRBJ2-1; 9 nucleotides match TRBD2. The CDR3 sequence is 17 residues long. The V segment lost 2 bases and the J segment 6 bases; nucleotides outside the gene matches: 11. Germline CDR1 and CDR2: PRHDT and FYEKMQ (reference sequence). CDR3 amino acids: CASSLYQTGLAPNEQFF. Partial CDR3 DNA: TGTGCCAGCAGCTTATACCAGACGGGACTAGCCCCCAATGAG.

As to this clone: The DNA ends 3 residues before the CDR3 does, and the rest of the CDR3 is filled in from the germline J gene. This chain joins TRBV2 and TRBJ2-1, with 11 bases aligning to TRBD2. This CDR3 contains 16 residues. Germline loops: CDR1 SNHLY, CDR2 FYNNEI. With 7 bases clipped from V and 3 bases from J, the junction kept 8 bases outside the gene matches. The sequenced part of the CDR3 DNA is TGTGCCAGCAAACCGGGACTAGCGGCCGACTACAATGAG. It codes for CASKPGLAADYNE. The CDR3, in full, reads CASKPGLAADYNEQFF.

This clone turned up a few times. Germline and junction disagree at one end, which may indicate a read error. From the germline J gene comes the end of the CDR3, since the read stops 3 residues before it. This chain connects TRBV6-2 or TRBV6-3 to TRBJ2-2, with 10 bases that match TRBD2. This CDR3 contains 15 residues. The germline V gene encodes CDR1 MNHEY and CDR2 SVGEGT. The CDR3 bases that were read are TGTGCCAGCATTTACGGGACTAGCGACACCGGGGAG. Amino acids: CASIYGTSDTGE. The full CDR3 is CASIYGTSDTGELFF.

This clone was seen ten or more times. Read data end 3 residues before the CDR3 end; the end is taken from the germline J gene. The chain uses TRBV30 and TRBJ1-6; D is undetermined. V was trimmed by 4 bases and J by 1 base, leaving 8 bases between them. The CDR3 loop spans 14 amino acids. Per the germline V gene, CDR1 is GTSNPN and CDR2 is SVGIG (reference sequence). CDR3 in amino acids: CAWTEQSYNSPLHF. The covered CDR3 bases are TGTGCCTGGACCGAACAGTCCTATAATTCACCC.

This clone was counted ten times or more. The CDR3 end falls 3 residues outside the read, so it is completed with the germline J gene. The chain employs TRBV27 and TRBJ2-3; no definite D call. The CDR3 has 11 amino acids. Trimming took 4 bases from V and 6 from J, leaving 5 bases between them. Germline CDR1 MNHEY, CDR2 SMNVEV (reference sequence). The CDR3 spells CASSYSDTQYF. The sequenced CDR3 bases are TGTGCCAGCAGTTATAGTGATACG.

About this clone: Read data end 3 residues before the CDR3 end; the end is taken from the germline J gene. V usage is TRBV11-3 and J usage is TRBJ2-1, with 7 positions matching TRBD2. V lost 5 bases and J lost 9; bases outside the gene matches: 10. This CDR3 is built from 14 residues. From germline, CDR1 is SGHNT and CDR2 YENEEA. The CDR3 spells CASSLGRASGEQFF. The sequenced part of the CDR3 DNA is TGTGCCAGCAGCCTAGGGAGGGCCTCTGGTGAG.

This clone occurred a few times. The sequence runs out 3 residues before the end of the CDR3; the remainder is reconstructed from the germline J gene. V is TRBV14 and J is TRBJ2-5, with D possibly called TRBD1 or TRBD2 (5 bases each). Between the trimmed V and J ends, which lost 4 bases and 2 bases, there was a span of 14 bases. The CDR3 extends over 15 amino acids. CDR1 and CDR2 (germline): SGHDN, FVKESK. The CDR3 loop reads CASSRLRGEQETQYF. The sequenced CDR3 bases are TGTGCCAGCAGCCGACTGAGAGGGGAGCAAGAGACC.